Shown below are 25 T cell receptor beta chains from a single sample sequenced in a study of post-analysis software for immune sequencing data (dated by TCRdb to the mid-2010s). Antigens for these TCRs are unknown. Summary of the overall study and its limitations: Patients showed significantly higher frequencies than controls for roughly five TRBV segments, among them TRBV5-6, TRBV5-1 and TRBV20-1.

The library was prepared using PCR. Sequencing was carried out with an Illumina HiSeq 2500. To reduce PCR and sequencing biases, unique molecular identifiers were built into the TCR beta cDNA libraries. TCRdb handled the public reads itself, with Q25 trimming in fastp and clone calling in MiXCR, and kept productive beta chains. Identical CDR3 proteins give one entry, which carries the most common genes and DNA. Present in this sample are roughly 600,000 distinct CDR3 sequences, 44% of which were seen just once. More than 1.5% of the sample lies in the top ten. Material for sequencing was blood. The receptors were sampled from a girl aged 5 to 17 with multiple sclerosis.

CDR3 nucleotide sequence: TGTGCCAGCAGCTCCCGGGGAGCCAAAAACATTCAGTACTTC. Translating gives CASSSRGAKNIQYF. This chain joins TRBV12-3 or TRBV12-4 and TRBJ2-4; TRBD2 might be the D (5 bases). Trimming stripped 6 bases from V and 0 bases from J, with 9 bases between. This CDR3 contains 14 residues.

This clonotype was counted once. The chain joins TRBV11-2 to TRBJ2-1; 7 nucleotides line up with TRBD2. The germline gives CDR1 SGHAT, CDR2 FQNNGV. J was trimmed by 0 bases and V by 3 bases; bases with no gene match: 8. The CDR3 is 17 residues long. The CDR3 nucleotides are TGTGCCAGCAGCTTTGATCTAACGGGGGGCTCCTACAATGAGCAGTTCTTC. Amino acids: CASSFDLTGGSYNEQFF.

This clonotype has more than one count but fewer than ten. The J gene is TRBJ2-5, the V gene TRBV4-1; 8 bases are a match to TRBD2. The DNA matches TRBJ2-7 better at its end, which makes the J call doubtful. Looked up from germline, CDR1 is MGHRA and CDR2 is YSYEKL. This CDR3 spans 17 amino acids. CDR3 sequence (DNA): TGCGCCAGCAGCCAAGTCTTAGCGGGGTATAGCGTCAACGAGCAGTACTTC. Residues: CASSQVLAGYSVNEQYF.

V is TRBV12-3 or TRBV12-4 and J is TRBJ2-1; TRBD2 is a possible D gene (5 bases). This CDR3 is built from 11 residues. V gave up 3 bases and J gave up 12 bases, with 9 bases separating them. CDR3 bases: TGTGCCAGCAGTTTCCAACGGGGGCAGTTCTTC. It specifies CASSFQRGQFF.

The chain joins TRBV5-1 to TRBJ2-3, with D perhaps TRBD1 or TRBD2 (6 bases each). The CDR3 length is 15 residues. Per the germline V gene, CDR1 is SGHRS and CDR2 is YFSETQ. Trimming left V 5 bases short and J 5 bases short, with 18 bases between. The CDR3 DNA follows: TGCGCCAGCAGGGAGGGGACATCTTGGGGAGATACGCAGTATTTT. Translated, it gives CASREGTSWGDTQYF. The variable domain in full, with the rest retrieved from reference TRBV5-1 and TRBJ2-3, is KAGVTQTPRYLIKTRGQQVTLSCSPISGHRSVSWYQQTPGQGLQFLFEYFSETQRNKGNFPGRFSGRQFSNSRSEMNVSTLELGDSALYLCASREGTSWGDTQYFGPGTRLTVL.

The chain employs TRBV5-1 and TRBJ2-7; tentative D call: TRBD2 (6 bases). Germline CDR1 is SGHRS and CDR2 is YFSETQ. V shed 0 bases and J shed 3 bases, with 10 bases lying between them. This CDR3 has 14 residues. CDR3 sequence: CASSLDVSGYEQYF. In DNA form, the CDR3 reads TGCGCCAGCAGCTTGGATGTTAGCGGCTACGAGCAGTACTTC. The full variable domain, rest sourced from reference TRBV5-1 and TRBJ2-7, is KAGVTQTPRYLIKTRGQQVTLSCSPISGHRSVSWYQQTPGQGLQFLFEYFSETQRNKGNFPGRFSGRQFSNSRSEMNVSTLELGDSALYLCASSLDVSGYEQYFGPGTRLTVT.

This chain joins TRBV6-2 or TRBV6-3 and TRBJ2-5; unclear D gene. The CDR3 is 14 amino acids. Per the germline V gene, CDR1 is MNHEY and CDR2 is SVGEGT. With 0 bases removed from V and 1 base from J, the gap between germline ends came to 6 bases. This CDR3 reads CASSYSAAQETQYF. CDR3 sequence (DNA): TGTGCCAGCAGTTACTCAGCCGCCCAAGAGACCCAGTACTTC.

Comment on this clonotype: Germline is not matched at one junction end, which may reflect a read error. The chain is built from TRBV6-1 and TRBJ1-2; perhaps TRBD1 as D (5 bases). Germline CDR1 and CDR2: MNHNS and SASEGT. This CDR3 contains 16 residues. The CDR3 loop reads CASSQTLRARDYDYTF. The CDR3, as DNA: TGTGCCAGCAGTCAAACCCTCAGGGCGCGGGACTATGACTACACCTTC.

V and J are TRBV5-1 and TRBJ2-3, with unresolved D. The CDR3 is made up of 14 amino acids. CDR1 and CDR2 from the germline V gene are SGHRS and YFSETQ. Deletions cut 3 bases from V and 5 bases from J, with 13 bases between. As DNA, the CDR3 is TGCGCCAGCAGCTCCGTCCGGGCCCTAGATACGCAGTATTTT. Its protein is CASSSVRALDTQYF.

The V gene is TRBV7-2, the J gene TRBJ2-1; D uncertain. Germline V gene lookup returns CDR1 SGHTA and CDR2 FQGNSA. V lost 4 bases and J 4 bases, leaving 14 bases between the germline ends. The CDR3 extends over 15 amino acids. The CDR3 nucleotides are TGTGCCAGCAGCTCGGGTTCTCAAGGGTACAATGAGCAGTTCTTC. Its protein is CASSSGSQGYNEQFF.

There are a few counts of this clonotype. The V gene is TRBV6-5, the J gene TRBJ2-7, with TRBD1 matching over 8 bases. CDR1 is MNHEY and CDR2 is SVGAGI in the germline V gene. The CDR3 runs 14 residues. Germline trimming cut 8 bases from V and 2 bases from J; bases unmatched to any gene: 8. The CDR3 DNA follows: TGTGCCAGCCGCGGATCAGGGGGCCCCTACGAGCAGTACTTC. Translating it yields CASRGSGGPYEQYF.

This clonotype was recorded a few times. This rearrangement joins TRBV4-2 to TRBJ1-2; D is possibly TRBD1 (6 bases). Germline CDR1 reads LGHNA; CDR2 reads YNFKEQ. The CDR3 spans 17 residues. Trimming took off 1 base at V and 0 bases at J, with 15 bases between the two ends. For the CDR3, the DNA is TGTGCCAGCAGCCAAGGGGCAGGGGACACCACTAACTATGGCTACACCTTC. Translating gives CASSQGAGDTTNYGYTF.

The chain employs TRBV2 and TRBJ2-3; 7 bases are shared with TRBD2. The germline V gene encodes CDR1 SNHLY and CDR2 FYNNEI. There are 12 residues in the CDR3. V lost 8 bases to trimming and J lost 8 bases; unmatched junction nucleotides: 7. As DNA, the CDR3 is TGTGCCAGCGGAAGACTAGCTGTTACGCAGTATTTT. It encodes CASGRLAVTQYF.

This clonotype was recorded once. This chain uses TRBV13 with TRBJ2-1; no definite D call. CDR1 and CDR2 (germline): PRHDT, FYEKMQ (reference sequence). The V end was cut by 0 bases, the J end by 9 bases, with 18 bases between. The CDR3 covers 16 residues. CDR3 coding DNA: TGTGCCAGCAGCTTAGGACCCTCAAGGGCAAAAAGTGAGCAGTTCTTC. Residues: CASSLGPSRAKSEQFF.

The chain recombines TRBV9 with TRBJ2-3, with TRBD2 matching 15 bases. CDR1 and CDR2 from the germline V gene are SGDLS and YYNGEE. The CDR3 has 16 amino acids. Trimming removed 4 bases from V and 4 bases from J; junction bases left unmatched: 4. The CDR3 protein is CASSPGLAGGSDTQYF. The CDR3 DNA is TGTGCCAGCAGCCCCGGACTAGCGGGAGGGTCAGATACGCAGTATTTT. Based on the CDR3 plus reference TRBV9 and TRBJ2-3, the full variable domain is DSGVTQTPKHLITATGQRVTLRCSPRSGDLSVYWYQQSLDQGLQFLIQYYNGEERAKGNILERFSAQQFPDLHSELNLSSLELGDSALYFCASSPGLAGGSDTQYFGPGTRLTVL.

The chain links TRBV6-1 to TRBJ2-3; D is uncertain. Germline V lookup: CDR1 MNHNS, CDR2 SASEGT. The CDR3 is made up of 14 amino acids. V was pared by 3 bases and J by 5 bases, with 12 bases between. The CDR3 bases are TGTGCCAGCAGTGACTTGGGCCTCGGAGATACGCAGTATTTT. Encoded protein: CASSDLGLGDTQYF.

This sequence joins TRBV12-5 and TRBJ2-3; no definite D call. The CDR3 length is 14 residues. Germline CDR1 and CDR2: LGHNT and FRNRAP. V shed 5 bases and J shed 0 bases, with 9 bases lying between them. CDR3 sequence: CASGPTTSTDTQYF. DNA of the CDR3: TGTGCTAGTGGTCCAACAACTAGCACAGATACGCAGTATTTT.

A few counts support this clonotype. The rearrangement uses TRBV20-1 and TRBJ1-2; D gene uncertain. From germline, CDR1 is DFQATT and CDR2 SNEGSKA (reference sequence). V dropped 0 bases and J dropped 4 bases, with 6 bases sitting between them. The CDR3 length is 12 residues. Written as DNA, the CDR3 is TGCAGTGCTAGAGAAGACCGCTATGGCTACACCTTC. It is translated as CSAREDRYGYTF.

The chain links TRBV29-1 to TRBJ2-1; the D gene could be TRBD1 or TRBD2 (6 bases each). There are 14 residues in the CDR3. V gave up 3 bases and J gave up 6 bases, with 15 bases separating them. The germline CDR1 and CDR2 sequences are SQVTM and ANQGSEA. The CDR3 DNA is TGCAGCGTTGAGGGGGGCAGGGTGCCCAATGAGCAGTTCTTC. This encodes CSVEGGRVPNEQFF.

As for this clonotype: An end of the junction does not agree with germline; a read error may underlie this. The CDR3 region is CAGSQDPTGDQPQHF. The CDR3 bases are TGTGCCGGCAGCCAAGATCCGACAGGTGATCAGCCCCAGCATTTT. The chain combines TRBV3-1 with TRBJ1-5; D may be TRBD1 (6 bases). CDR3 size: 15 residues. The germline V gene has CDR1 LGHDT and CDR2 YNNKEL (reference sequence).

To note about this clonotype: Relative to the germline gene, one junction end is altered; a read error may explain this. The chain uses TRBV12-3 or TRBV12-4 and TRBJ2-1, with a tentative D call TRBD1 (5 bases). The CDR3 sequence is 12 residues long. CDR3 sequence reads: CASAGSYNGQFF. The CDR3, as DNA: TGTGCCAGCGCAGGGTCCTACAATGGGCAGTTCTTC.

J is TRBJ2-3 and V is TRBV7-2; D is possibly TRBD2 (5 bases). Germline CDR1 reads SGHTA; CDR2 reads FQGNSA. This CDR3 contains 13 residues. Trimming pared 5 bases from V and 6 bases from J, leaving 12 bases between. The CDR3 protein is CASSPRAGDTQYF. DNA for the CDR3: TGTGCCAGCAGCCCGAGGGCAGGCGATACGCAGTATTTT.

This chain connects TRBV7-2 to TRBJ2-5, with TRBD2 matching 9 bases. Gene TRBJ2-7 matches the end of the DNA better, so the J call may be wrong. Per the germline V gene, CDR1 is SGHTA and CDR2 is FQGNSA. The CDR3 has 13 residues. CDR3 in amino acids: CASSPGTSREQYF. CDR3 DNA sequence: TGTGCCAGCAGCCCCGGGACTAGCCGCGAGCAGTACTTC.

As concerns this clonotype: Germline is not matched at one junction end, which may reflect a read error. This sequence joins TRBV27 and TRBJ2-1; D unresolved. In germline, CDR1 is MNHEY, CDR2 SMNVEV (reference sequence). The CDR3 contains 13 residues. The CDR3 reads CASSLSVDNKQFF. In DNA form, the CDR3 reads TGTGCCAGCAGTTTATCGGTCGACAATAAGCAGTTCTTC.

The V and J genes are TRBV29-1 and TRBJ2-3, with D possibly matching TRBD1 (6 bases). The V gene's germline CDR1 is SQVTM and CDR2 ANQGSEA. The CDR3 is 11 residues long. The CDR3 spells CISRQADTQYF. In DNA form, the CDR3 reads TGCATCTCCCGACAGGCGGATACGCAGTATTTT.